A single sample is the source of the 10 T cell receptor beta chains below, sequenced in a study of blood T cell repertoires in COVID-19. Sequenced by immunoSEQ multiplex PCR; TCRdb stores in-frame clones only, minus some. The sample yields some 270,000 clones, 84% seen once. Sequenced sample: peripheral blood. The source is a woman aged 40 to 50 who had recovered from COVID-19.

This rearrangement joins TRBV28 to TRBJ2-3; a weak D match, TRBD2 (5 bases). Germline assignment: CDR1 MDHEN and CDR2 SYDVKM. V gave up 3 bases and J gave up 3 bases, with 7 bases separating them. CDR3 length: 13 amino acids. CDR3 protein: CASSLEATDTQYF. CDR3 coding DNA: TGTGCCAGCAGTTTGGAGGCAACAGATACGCAGTATTTT.

V gene TRBV30 combines with J gene TRBJ2-1; TRBD2 might be the D (6 bases). The germline gives CDR1 GTSNPN, CDR2 SVGIG (reference sequence). This CDR3 comprises 13 residues. Trimming shortened V by 8 bases and J by 11 bases, and 22 bases separated the two germline ends. The DNA for the CDR3 is TGTGCCGGATCCGGGACTGCTGCAGACCAGCAGTTCTTC. This gives the protein CAGSGTAADQQFF.

V is TRBV6-5 and J is TRBJ1-2; a weak D match, TRBD1 (6 bases). The CDR3 covers 11 residues. Trimming pared 10 bases from V and 4 bases from J, leaving 10 bases between. Germline V gene data show CDR1 as MNHEY and CDR2 as SVGAGI. In DNA, the CDR3 is TGTGCCACCACGGACAGCTATGGCTACACCTTC. It encodes CATTDSYGYTF.

A single count supports this clone. The genes are TRBV5-1 and TRBJ2-5, with unresolved D. This CDR3 has 13 amino acids. V shed 5 bases and J shed 1 base, with 9 bases lying between them. Germline loops: CDR1 SGHRS, CDR2 YFSETQ. The CDR3 region is CASRNSPQETQYF. In nucleotides, the CDR3 is TGCGCCAGCAGAAACAGCCCCCAAGAGACCCAGTACTTC.

The chain carries TRBV5-1 and TRBJ2-7; 12 bases map to TRBD1. This CDR3 has 14 amino acids. From germline, CDR1 is SGHRS and CDR2 YFSETQ. J lost 6 bases, V lost 4 bases, and 5 bases had no gene match. The CDR3 sequence: CASSRGTGGVEQYF. The CDR3 bases are TGCGCCAGCAGCCGGGGGACAGGGGGCGTCGAGCAGTACTTC.

V and J are TRBV18 and TRBJ1-6; 8 bases align to TRBD1. Trimming cost V 3 bases and J 8 bases; bases outside gene matches: 9. The CDR3 extends over 16 amino acids. Germline loops: CDR1 KGHSH, CDR2 LQKENI. For the CDR3, the DNA is TGTGCCAGCTCACCCTTGGACAGGGCACGAGATTCACCCCTCCACTTT. Encoded protein: CASSPLDRARDSPLHF.

The chain couples TRBV7-9 to TRBJ2-7, with TRBD1 matching 7 bases. CDR3 length equals 13 residues. J was trimmed by 6 bases and V by 5 bases; bases with no gene match: 7. CDR1 and CDR2 from the germline V gene are SEHNR and FQNEAQ (reference sequence). The CDR3 region is CASSRGTAVEQYF. CDR3 in DNA: TGTGCCAGCAGCCGAGGGACAGCCGTCGAGCAGTACTTC. Combining the CDR3 with reference TRBV7-9 and TRBJ2-7 gives the whole variable domain DTGVSQNPRHKITKRGQNVTFRCDPISEHNRLYWYRQTLGQGPEFLTYFQNEAQLEKSRLLSDRFSAERPKGSFSTLEIQRTEQGDSAMYLCASSRGTAVEQYFGPGTRLTVT.

The chain has TRBV7-2 and TRBJ2-3; the match to TRBD2 covers 8 bases. V dropped 5 bases and J dropped 6; count of bases not matched to a gene: 7. Per the germline V gene, CDR1 is SGHTA and CDR2 is FQGNSA. The CDR3 sequence is 14 residues long. This chain's CDR3 is CASSPTRLADTQYF. In nucleotides, the CDR3 is TGTGCCAGCAGCCCCACAAGACTAGCGGATACGCAGTATTTT.

V and J are TRBV27 and TRBJ1-5, with TRBD1 identical over 7 bases. CDR1 is MNHEY, CDR2 SMNVEV, per germline (reference sequence). This CDR3 has 14 residues. Trimming cost V 5 bases and J 3 bases; bases outside gene matches: 4. The CDR3 nucleotides are TGTGCCAGCAGTATCGGGACAGACAATCAGCCCCAGCATTTT. The encoded protein is CASSIGTDNQPQHF.

To note about this clone: The junction differs from germline at one of its ends, possibly a read error. The chain is built from TRBV18 and TRBJ1-5; 7 bases are shared with TRBD1. Germline V gene sequence: CDR1 KGHSH, CDR2 LQKENI. CDR3 size: 13 residues. CDR3 amino acids: CASSILGDSPTDF. The CDR3 region has the DNA TGTGCCAGCTCAATACTTGGGGACAGCCCTACCGATTTT. The complete variable domain, with remaining parts taken from reference TRBV18 and TRBJ1-5, reads NAGVMQNPRHLVRRRGQEARLRCSPMKGHSHVYWYRQLPEEGLKFMVYLQKENIIDESGMPKERFSAEFPKEGPSILRIQQVVRGDSAAYFCASSILGDSPTDFGDGTRLSIL.